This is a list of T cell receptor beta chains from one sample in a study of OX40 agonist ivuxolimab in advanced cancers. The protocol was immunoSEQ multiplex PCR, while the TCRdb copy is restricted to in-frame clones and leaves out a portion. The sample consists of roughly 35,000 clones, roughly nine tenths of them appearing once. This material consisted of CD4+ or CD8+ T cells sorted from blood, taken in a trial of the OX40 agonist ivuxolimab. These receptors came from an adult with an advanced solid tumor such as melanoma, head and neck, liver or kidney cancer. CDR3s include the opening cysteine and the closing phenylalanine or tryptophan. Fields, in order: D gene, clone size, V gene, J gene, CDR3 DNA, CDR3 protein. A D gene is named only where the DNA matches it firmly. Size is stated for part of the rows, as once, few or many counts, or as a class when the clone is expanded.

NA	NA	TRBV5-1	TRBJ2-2	TGCGCCAGCAGCTTGGAAGGGTCTTTTAACACCGGGGAGCTGTTTTTT	CASSLEGSFNTGELFF
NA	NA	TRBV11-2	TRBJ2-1	TGTGCCAGCAGCTTAGTCTCCCGGGGGATATCCTACAATGAGCAGTTCTTC	CASSLVSRGISYNEQFF
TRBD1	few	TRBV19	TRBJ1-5	TGTGCCAGCTCTCAAGGGCACAGGGGACATTTT	CASSQGHRGHF
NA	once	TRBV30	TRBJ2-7	TGTGCCTGGAGTGGTGGGAATTTGGCCTACGAGCAGTACTTC	CAWSGGNLAYEQYF
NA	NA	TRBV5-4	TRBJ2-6	TGTGCCAGCAGCTTGATAGGTGGGGCCAACGTCCTGACTTTC	CASSLIGGANVLTF
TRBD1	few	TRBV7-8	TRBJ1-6	TGTGCCAGCAGCTCGGGGGGGGAAGGGGGCGCCCTCCACTTT	CASSSGGEGGALHF
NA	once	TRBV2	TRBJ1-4	TGTGCCAGCACCAAAGACGGCGGTAATGAAAAACTGTTTTTT	CASTKDGGNEKLFF
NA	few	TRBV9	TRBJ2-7	TGTGCCAGCAGCGGAGGAGGGAAAGAGAGCTCCTACGAGCAGTACTTC	CASSGGGKESSYEQYF
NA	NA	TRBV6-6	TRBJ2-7	TGTGCCAGCAGTTACGGGCGTCCCGACTCCTACGAGCAGTACTTC	CASSYGRPDSYEQYF
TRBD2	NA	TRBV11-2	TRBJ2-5	TGTGCCAGCAGCCCCGGGACTAGCGGGGGGTTGGCGGAGACCCAGTACTTC	CASSPGTSGGLAETQYF
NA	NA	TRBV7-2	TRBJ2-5	TGTGCCAGCAGCTTGGGACTTCGAAAAGAGACCCAGTACTTC	CASSLGLRKETQYF
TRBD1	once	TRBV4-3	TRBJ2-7	TGCGCCAGCAGCCAAGAACTAGTGGGGGGACAGGGAATTTACGAGCAGTACTTC	CASSQELVGGQGIYEQYF
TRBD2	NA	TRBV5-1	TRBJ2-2	TGCGCCAGCAGCCCATACTCCGGACTAGTGGGCACCGGGGAGCTGTTTTTT	CASSPYSGLVGTGELFF
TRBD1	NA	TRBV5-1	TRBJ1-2	TGCGCCAGCAGCTGGGACAGGGGGCGCGACTATGGCTACACCTTC	CASSWDRGRDYGYTF
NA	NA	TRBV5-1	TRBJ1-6	TGCGCCAGCAGCCAAGAAGCCTATAATTCACCCCTCCACTTT	CASSQEAYNSPLHF
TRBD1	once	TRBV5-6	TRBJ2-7	TGTGCCAGCAACTTTGGGGGACAGAACTACGAGCAGTACTTC	CASNFGGQNYEQYF
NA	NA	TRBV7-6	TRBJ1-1	TGTGCCAGCAGCTTAGTCGGCGTGGACACTGAAGCTTTCTTT	CASSLVGVDTEAFF
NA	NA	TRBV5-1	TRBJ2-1	TGCGCCAGCAGTGAGCAGGGGCCGGTGCAGTTCTTC	CASSEQGPVQFF
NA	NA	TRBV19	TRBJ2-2	TGTGCCAGTAGTAGAGGAGGAGGGAACACCGGGGAGCTGTTTTTT	CASSRGGGNTGELFF
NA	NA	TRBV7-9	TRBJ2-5	TGTGCCAGCATGTTAGAAGAGACCCAGTACTTC	CASMLEETQYF
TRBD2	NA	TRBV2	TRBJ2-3	TGTGCCAGCAGTCCCCAGCGGGGCTACACAGATACGCAGTATTTT	CASSPQRGYTDTQYF
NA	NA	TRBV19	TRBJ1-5	TGTGCCAGTGGAATGGTTCTGCCCCAGCATTTT	CASGMVLPQHF
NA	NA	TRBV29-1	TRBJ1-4	TGCAGCGTTGGGGGATCTTGGGAGGGTAATGAAAAACTGTTTTTT	CSVGGSWEGNEKLFF
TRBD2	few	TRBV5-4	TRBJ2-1	TGTGCCAGCAGCTTGGGAGGACTAGCGGGGCTCTACAATGAGCAGTTCTTC	CASSLGGLAGLYNEQFF
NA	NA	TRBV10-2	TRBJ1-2	TGCGCCAGCAGGCGCGGAAACTCTAACTATGGCTACACCTTC	CASRRGNSNYGYTF
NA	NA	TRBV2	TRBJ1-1	TGTGCCAGCAGTGAAGCAGGAGTATACACTGAAGCTTTCTTT	CASSEAGVYTEAFF
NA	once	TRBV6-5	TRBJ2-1	TGTGCCAGCAGTTACCCAGGGCGAAATGAGCAGTTCTTC	CASSYPGRNEQFF
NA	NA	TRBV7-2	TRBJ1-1	TGTGCCAGCAGCTTAGGACCAGGGTTGGACGCTTTCTTT	CASSLGPGLDAFF
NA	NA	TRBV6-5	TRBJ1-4	TGTGCCAGCAGTAAGGGGGGGCGTAATGAAAAACTGTTTTTT	CASSKGGRNEKLFF
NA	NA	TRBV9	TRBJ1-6	TGTGCCAGCAGCGTGACGGATACGCGTTCACCCCTCCACTTT	CASSVTDTRSPLHF
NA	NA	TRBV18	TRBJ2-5	TGTGCCAGCTCACAAGGCAGGGAAGAGACCCAGTACTTC	CASSQGREETQYF
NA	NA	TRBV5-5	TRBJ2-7	TGTGCCAGCAGCTATGGACAGATCTACGAGCAGTACTTC	CASSYGQIYEQYF
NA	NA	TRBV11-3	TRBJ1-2	TGTGCCAGCAGCTCCACTCACAGGGTGCCAAACTATGGCTACACCTTC	CASSSTHRVPNYGYTF
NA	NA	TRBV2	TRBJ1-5	TGTGCCAGCAGTGCTTCGAGTAAGGGCAATCAGCCCCAGCATTTT	CASSASSKGNQPQHF
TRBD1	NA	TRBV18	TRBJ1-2	TGTGCCAGCTCACCAATGCCGGGACAGGGTGACGGCTACACCTTC	CASSPMPGQGDGYTF
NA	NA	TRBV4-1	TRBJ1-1	TGCGCCAGCAGCCAAGATCCCCGAGGGAACACTGAAGCTTTCTTT	CASSQDPRGNTEAFF
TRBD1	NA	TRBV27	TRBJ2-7	TGTGCCAGCAGCCTAAATCCCGGACAGGCCTACGAGCAGTACTTC	CASSLNPGQAYEQYF
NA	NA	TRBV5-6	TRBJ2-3	TGTGCCAGCAGCTTGAGGGTGGTCAGGGGGGTTGATACGCAGTATTTT	CASSLRVVRGVDTQYF